The T cell receptor beta chain described here comes from a study of blood T cells in healthy people across ages. Study in general: Template switching recovered approximately one barcoded beta molecule for every two T cells. Study-wide points: Relative to aged donors, long-lived donors carried more naive CD4+ cells and displayed higher diversity. With age, beta diversity per million T cells declined roughly linearly, significantly by 30 to 40.

With regard to this clonotype: What it binds is unknown.

The germline V and J ends were trimmed by 2 bases and 0 bases, with 5 bases remaining between them. The germline V gene has CDR1 MNHEY and CDR2 SVGAGI. The length of the CDR3 is 13 residues. Then a second PCR, running roughly 7 to 11 cycles, was carried out with a sample-barcoded 5' primer and a J-beta primer mix. TCRdb re-derived calls from the 5' RACE reads in MiXCR, one entry per CDR3 protein. This table has roughly 730,000 distinct CDR3 sequences, approximately 60% appearing once. This chain links TRBV6-5 with TRBJ2-7; unclear D gene. This clonotype was obtained from a man aged 35-49 years in good health. Input material: blood. The CDR3 is CASSYVNSYEQYF. The CDR3 nucleotides read TGTGCCAGCAGTTACGTGAACTCCTACGAGCAGTACTTC.